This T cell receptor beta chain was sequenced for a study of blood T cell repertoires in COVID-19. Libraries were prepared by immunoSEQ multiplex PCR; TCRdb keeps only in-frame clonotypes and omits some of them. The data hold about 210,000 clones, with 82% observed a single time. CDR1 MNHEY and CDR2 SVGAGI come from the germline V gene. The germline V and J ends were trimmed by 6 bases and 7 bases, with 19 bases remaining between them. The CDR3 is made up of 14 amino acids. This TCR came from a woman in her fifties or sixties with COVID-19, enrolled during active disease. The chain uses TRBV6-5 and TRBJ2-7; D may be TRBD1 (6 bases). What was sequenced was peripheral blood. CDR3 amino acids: CASRRGTEQGEQYV. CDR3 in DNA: TGTGCCAGCAGAAGGGGGACCGAGCAAGGGGAGCAGTACGTC.